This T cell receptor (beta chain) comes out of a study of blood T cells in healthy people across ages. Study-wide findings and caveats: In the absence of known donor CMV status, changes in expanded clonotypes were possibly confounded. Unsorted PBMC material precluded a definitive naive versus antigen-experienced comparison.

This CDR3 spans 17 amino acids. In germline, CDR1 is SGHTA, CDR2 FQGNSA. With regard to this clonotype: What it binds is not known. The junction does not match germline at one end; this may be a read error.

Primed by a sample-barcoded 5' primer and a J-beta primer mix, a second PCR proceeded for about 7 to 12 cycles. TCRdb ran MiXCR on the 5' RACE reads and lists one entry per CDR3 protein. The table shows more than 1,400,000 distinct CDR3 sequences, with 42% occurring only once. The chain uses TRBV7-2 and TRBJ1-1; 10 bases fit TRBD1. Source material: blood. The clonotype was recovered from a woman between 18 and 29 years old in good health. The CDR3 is CVSSYRQGAGVGTEAFF. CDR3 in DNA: TGTGTCAGCAGCTACCGACAGGGGGCAGGAGTGGGAACTGAAGCTTTCTTT.